The rows below give T cell receptor beta chains drawn from one sample of a study of spatial heterogeneity in lung cancer. One entry per CDR3 protein, called by TCRdb with MiXCR from the 5' RACE reads. The top ten hold 20% to 25% of the sample, which has tens of thousands of distinct CDR3 sequences, 15% to 20% seen once. Sample: PBMCs, taken at follow-up. The receptors were sampled from a male donor with early-stage non-small cell lung cancer. CDR3s include the opening cysteine and the closing phenylalanine or tryptophan. A D gene is named only where the DNA matches it firmly. Clone sizes are given selectively: once, few, many, or a class where the clone is expanded.

-,TRBJ2-1,TRBV18,few,CASSPLHVRGGYNEQFF,TGTGCCAGCTCACCACTCCACGTTAGGGGAGGCTACAATGAGCAGTTCTTC
-,TRBJ2-3,TRBV30,few,CAWSVWVSAGDRIVGTDTQYF,TGTGCCTGGAGTGTATGGGTTAGCGCGGGAGACAGGATAGTTGGCACAGATACGCAGTATTTT
-,TRBJ2-3,TRBV7-9,-,CASSFRAGGTDTQYF,TGTGCCAGCAGCTTTCGAGCGGGTGGCACAGATACGCAGTATTTT
-,TRBJ1-2,TRBV2,-,CASRDLDGTEDWAPNYGYTF,TGTGCCAGCAGAGATTTGGACGGGACGGAGGACTGGGCCCCCAACTATGGCTACACCTTC
-,TRBJ1-2,TRBV19,-,CASSTMIGVYGYTF,TGTGCCAGTAGTACGATGATTGGGGTTTATGGCTACACCTTC
-,TRBJ2-7,TRBV25-1,few,CASGDPAYEQYF,TGTGCCAGCGGGGACCCCGCCTACGAGCAGTACTTC
-,TRBJ1-2,TRBV19,-,CASSEPTASIYGYTF,TGTGCCAGTAGCGAGCCTACAGCTTCAATCTATGGCTACACCTTC
-,TRBJ1-1,TRBV5-1,few,CASSQGYNTEAFF,TGCGCCAGCAGTCAGGGCTATAACACTGAAGCTTTCTTT
-,TRBJ1-1,TRBV14,-,CASSQIRNTEAFF,TGTGCCAGCAGCCAGATTAGGAACACTGAAGCTTTCTTT
-,TRBJ2-6,TRBV7-3,many,CASSLSAGAGANVLTF,TGTGCCAGCAGCTTAAGCGCAGGGGCTGGGGCCAACGTCCTGACTTTC
-,TRBJ1-1,TRBV18,few,CASSRDTEAFF,TGTGCCAGCTCGCGGGACACTGAAGCTTTCTTT
TRBD1,TRBJ1-1,TRBV20-1,many,CSAVDRGRAFF,TGCAGTGCTGTCGACAGGGGTCGCGCTTTCTTT
-,TRBJ1-3,TRBV4-1,once,CASSEVARGLSSTIYF,TGCGCCAGCAGCGAAGTAGCCCGGGGACTAAGCTCAACCATATATTTT
-,TRBJ2-5,TRBV30,-,CAWGSGKETQYF,TGTGCCTGGGGTTCGGGGAAGGAGACCCAGTACTTC
-,TRBJ2-7,TRBV6-6,-,CASSYVGGDYEQYF,TGTGCCAGCAGTTACGTTGGGGGCGACTACGAGCAGTACTTC
-,TRBJ1-5,TRBV2,few,CASTKELNQPQHF,TGTGCCAGCACTAAGGAGTTAAATCAGCCCCAGCATTTT
-,TRBJ2-3,TRBV15,few,CATSSRGPSTDTQYF,TGTGCCACCAGCAGCAGGGGACCTAGCACAGATACGCAGTATTTT
-,TRBJ2-7,TRBV7-9,few,CASSLRGAPYEQYF,TGTGCCAGCAGCTTACGAGGGGCCCCCTACGAGCAGTACTTC
-,TRBJ2-3,TRBV12-3/TRBV12-4,-,CASSPRHRAGRTDTQYF,TGTGCCAGCAGTCCTCGACACAGGGCGGGACGCACAGATACGCAGTATTTT
-,TRBJ1-1,TRBV5-1,-,CASSSRTGSEAFF,TGCGCCAGCAGCTCTAGGACGGGCTCTGAAGCTTTCTTT
-,TRBJ2-3,TRBV12-5,many,CASGLGGTDTQYF,TGTGCTAGTGGTTTGGGGGGGACAGATACGCAGTATTTT
-,TRBJ2-3,TRBV20-1,few,CSAAKSTTAPDTQYF,TGCAGTGCTGCCAAGTCTACTACTGCCCCAGATACGCAGTATTTT